This T cell receptor (beta chain) was identified during a study of early T cells in non-severe SARS-CoV-2 infection (dated by TCRdb to about 2021). Study-level background: Because TCR sequencing was done on bulk RNA from unsorted whole blood, the alpha and beta chains could not be paired. Summary of the overall study and its limitations: Matching against VDJdb was skewed toward anti-spike CD8 responses, likely underestimated virus-specific expansions, and missed private and CD4 specificities.

On this clonotype itself: It has no known antigen specificity. The sample holds no much larger clone one base away, and base qualities are not on file.

Trimming removed 6 bases from V and 1 base from J, leaving 9 bases between the germline ends. From a lookup of the germline V gene, CDR1 and CDR2 are KGHSH and LQKENI. The cysteine opens and the phenylalanine closes a CDR3 of 13 amino acids. Only the CDR3 part of the read is kept: 39 bases, read in frame from the first base. The study was a case-control design nested within a healthcare worker cohort in London, UK, with weekly nasopharyngeal swab PCR tests and blood sampling. Between 23 and 31 March 2020, the week of the UK lockdown, healthcare workers were enrolled and then followed up weekly for as long as 16 weeks. Libraries were prepared through 5' RACE. TCRdb names NextSeq 500 as the instrument used. In the TCR library protocol, unique molecular identifiers were attached to individual cDNA molecules to correct for PCR bias and sequencing error. TCR alpha and beta chains were both sequenced, and the abundances of alpha and beta sequences in each sample were closely correlated with each other. Per the source publication's procedure: Decombinator V4 was used to perform V gene, J gene and CDR3 annotation of TCR sequences. TCRs were defined as expanded if a significant change between any two time points was detected under a Poisson model with p below 0.0001. TCR abundances were normalised to the total number of TCRs sequenced per sample and were expressed as counts per million. MAIT TCRs were defined by TRAV1-2 paired with TRAJ12, TRAJ20 or TRAJ33, and iNKT TCRs by TRAV10 paired with TRAJ18. VDJdb, accessed 1 November 2021, was searched for CMV, EBV and SARS-CoV-2 annotated TCRs, excluding TCRs annotated for multiple antigens. The public reads were reanalyzed by TCRdb: fastp trimming at Q25, MiXCR alignment, in-frame beta chains only. Identical CDR3 protein sequences are pooled into one entry, listed with their most common genes and DNA. TCRdb's processing, not the authors', yielded these V and J calls. Present in this sample are roughly 83,000 distinct CDR3 sequences, less than 15% of which were seen just once. The leading ten clones occupy 4% to 4.5% of the sample.

The chain employs TRBV18 and TRBJ2-5, with the identity of the D gene unclear. This specimen was whole blood, taken at baseline. The receptor was derived from an adult who was a healthcare worker with PCR-confirmed SARS-CoV-2 infection or an uninfected control (not recorded which). The CDR3: CASSGRSQETQYF. The DNA sequence reads TGTGCCAGCTCTGGACGGAGCCAAGAGACCCAGTACTTC.